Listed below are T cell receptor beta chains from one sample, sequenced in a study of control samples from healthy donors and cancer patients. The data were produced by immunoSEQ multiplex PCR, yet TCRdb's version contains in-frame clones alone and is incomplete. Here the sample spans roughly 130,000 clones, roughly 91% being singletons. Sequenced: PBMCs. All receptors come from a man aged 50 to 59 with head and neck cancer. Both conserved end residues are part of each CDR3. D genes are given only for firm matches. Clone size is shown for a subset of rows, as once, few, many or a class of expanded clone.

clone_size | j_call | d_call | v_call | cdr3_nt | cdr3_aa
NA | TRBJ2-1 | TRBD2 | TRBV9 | TGTGCCAGCAGCCTACTAGCGGGGGGGCCGGGAACCTACAATGAGCAGTTCTTC | CASSLLAGGPGTYNEQFF
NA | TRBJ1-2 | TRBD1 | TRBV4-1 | TGCGCCAGCAGCGCAGGGGGGGGCCGGAGATATGGCTACACCTTC | CASSAGGGRRYGYTF
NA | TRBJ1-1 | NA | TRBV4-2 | TGTGCCAGCAGCCAAGAAACAAGTGTGAACACTGAAGCTTTCTTT | CASSQETSVNTEAFF
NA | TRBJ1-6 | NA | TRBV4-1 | TGCGCCAGCAGCCAAGAGGCCCCCGGGAGTTCACCCCTCCACTTT | CASSQEAPGSSPLHF
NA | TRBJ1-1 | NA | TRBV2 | TGTGCCAGCAAAACAGGGTGGTACACTGAAGCTTTCTTT | CASKTGWYTEAFF
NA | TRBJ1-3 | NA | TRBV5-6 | TGTGCCAGCAGCCTCACCTGGGGCTCTGGAAACACCATATATTTT | CASSLTWGSGNTIYF
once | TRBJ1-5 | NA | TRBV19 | TGTGCCAGTAGTATAGGAGGGTCTAGATATCAGCCCCAGCATTTT | CASSIGGSRYQPQHF
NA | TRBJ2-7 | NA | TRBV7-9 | TGTGCCAGCAGCTTTCTGTCAAGCGAGCAGTACTTC | CASSFLSSEQYF
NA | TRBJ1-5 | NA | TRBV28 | TGTGCCAGCAGTTCCCCCCTATGGCCCCAGCATTTT | CASSSPLWPQHF
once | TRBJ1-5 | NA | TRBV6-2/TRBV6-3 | TGTGCCAGCAGTGACGGAGGGAAGGGCCAGCCCCAGCATTTT | CASSDGGKGQPQHF
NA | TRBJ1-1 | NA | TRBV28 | TGTGCCAGCAGTTCCTGGACAGCAAAAATGAACACTGAAGCTTTCTTT | CASSSWTAKMNTEAFF
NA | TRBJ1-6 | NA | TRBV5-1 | TGCGCCAGCAGCTCCCTCCAGAACTCCTATAATTCACCCCTCCACTTT | CASSSLQNSYNSPLHF
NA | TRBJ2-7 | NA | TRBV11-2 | TGTGCCAGCAGCTCAAGGGAACACGGCGAGCAGTACTTC | CASSSREHGEQYF
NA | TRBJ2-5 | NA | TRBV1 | TGCACCAGCAGCCAAGATACCGTGGGTTGGGCCGAGACCCAGTACTTC | CTSSQDTVGWAETQYF
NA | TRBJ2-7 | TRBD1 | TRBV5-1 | TGCGCCAGCAGCTTGGACAGGGGATACGAGCAGTACTTC | CASSLDRGYEQYF
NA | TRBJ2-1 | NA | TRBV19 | TGTGCCAGTACGGGAAGGACAGAGCGCAATGAGCAGTTCTTC | CASTGRTERNEQFF
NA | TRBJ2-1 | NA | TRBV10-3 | TGTGCCATCAGCAAGCTACTCCAGGGGAGCTCCTACAATGAGCAGTTCTTC | CAISKLLQGSSYNEQFF
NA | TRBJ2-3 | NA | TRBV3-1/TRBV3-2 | TGTGCCAGCAGCCAAGACCCCTCCAGGGATACGCAGTATTTT | CASSQDPSRDTQYF
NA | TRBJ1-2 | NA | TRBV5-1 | TGCGCCAGCAGCTTGGGGGAGAACTTATGGGGCTACACCTTC | CASSLGENLWGYTF
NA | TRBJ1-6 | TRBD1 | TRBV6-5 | TGTGCCAGCAGTTGGGACAGGAATAATTCACCCCTCCACTTT | CASSWDRNNSPLHF
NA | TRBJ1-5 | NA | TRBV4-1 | TGCGCCAGCAGCCAAGTTCGGGAGGGGATAGGCAATCAGCCCCAGCATTTT | CASSQVREGIGNQPQHF
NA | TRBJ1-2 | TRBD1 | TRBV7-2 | TGTGCCAGCAGCCGCAGACAGGGCCCGGGTGGCTACACCTTC | CASSRRQGPGGYTF
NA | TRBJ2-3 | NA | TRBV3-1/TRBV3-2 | TGTGCCAGCAGCCAAGGGTCTCCCGGTTTTGATACGCAGTATTTT | CASSQGSPGFDTQYF
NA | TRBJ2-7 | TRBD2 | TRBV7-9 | TGTGCCAGCAGCCCTTCTGGGCGGGGGGGAGACGAGCAGTACTTC | CASSPSGRGGDEQYF
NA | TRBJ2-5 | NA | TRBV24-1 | TGTGCCACCAGTGATGATGGGGAGACCCAGTACTTC | CATSDDGETQYF
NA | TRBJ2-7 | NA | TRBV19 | TGTGCCAGTAGTATAGCGGATAGTGGGAGCGAGCAGTACTTC | CASSIADSGSEQYF
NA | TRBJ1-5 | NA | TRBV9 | TGTGCCAGCAGCCCCGGGGTTTCTCAGCCCCAGCATTTT | CASSPGVSQPQHF
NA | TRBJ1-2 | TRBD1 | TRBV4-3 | TGCGCCAGCAGCCGGGGAGGCGGGACAGGGAGTAGTGGCTACACCTTC | CASSRGGGTGSSGYTF
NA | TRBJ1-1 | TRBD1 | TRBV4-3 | TGCGCCAGCAGCCATCCAGGGGGCGACACTGAAGCTTTCTTT | CASSHPGGDTEAFF
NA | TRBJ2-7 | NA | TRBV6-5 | TGTGCCAGCAGTTACTCGTTACCGGGGCGGTTCTACGAGCAGTACTTC | CASSYSLPGRFYEQYF
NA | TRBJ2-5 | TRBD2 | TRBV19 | TGTGCCAGTAGTCCCCGGACTAGCGGGAGCTTACAAGAGACCCAGTACTTC | CASSPRTSGSLQETQYF
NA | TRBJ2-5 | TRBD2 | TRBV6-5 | TGTGCCAGCAGACTAGCGGGGGGAGGAGAGACCCAGTACTTC | CASRLAGGGETQYF
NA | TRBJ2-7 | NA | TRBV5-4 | TGTGCCAGCAGCTTAGGCGGACGTGAGCAGTACTTC | CASSLGGREQYF
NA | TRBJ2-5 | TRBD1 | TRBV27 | TGTGCCAGCAGCCACCTCCGCGTAATGGACAGGGGGCGGGAGACCCAGTACTTC | CASSHLRVMDRGRETQYF
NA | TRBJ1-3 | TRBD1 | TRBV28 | TGTGCCAGCAGTACGGGACAGGGGAACACCATATATTTT | CASSTGQGNTIYF
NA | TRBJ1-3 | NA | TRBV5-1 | TGCGCCAGCAGACACTACCCCCAGGAGGCTGGAAACACCATATATTTT | CASRHYPQEAGNTIYF
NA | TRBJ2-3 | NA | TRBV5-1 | TGCGCCAGCAGCTTGGGTGGGGGGTTGAGCACAGATACGCAGTATTTT | CASSLGGGLSTDTQYF
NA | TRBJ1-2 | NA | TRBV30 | TGTGCCTGGAGTGTCGGAGGGTCCCGCTATGGCTACACCTTC | CAWSVGGSRYGYTF
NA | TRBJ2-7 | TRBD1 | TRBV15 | TGTGCCACCAGCAGGAAAGACAGGGGCATTGACGAGCAGTACTTC | CATSRKDRGIDEQYF
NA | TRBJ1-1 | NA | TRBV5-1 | TGCGCCAGCAGCTTGGTTGTCGGCGCCCGAAACACTGAAGCTTTCTTT | CASSLVVGARNTEAFF
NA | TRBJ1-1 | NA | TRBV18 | TGTGCCAGCTCATCCACTAACAACCAGAACACTGAAGCTTTCTTT | CASSSTNNQNTEAFF
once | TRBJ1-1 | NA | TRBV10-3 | TGTGCCATCAGTGAAATGTCCGAATTGGCTTTCTTT | CAISEMSELAFF
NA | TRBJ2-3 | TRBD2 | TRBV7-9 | TGTGCCAGCAGCTTAAGCGGGATTCGGTATTTT | CASSLSGIRYF
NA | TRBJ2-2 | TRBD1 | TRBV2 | TGTGCCAGCAGAACAGGGGGCGGCGGGGAGCTGTTTTTT | CASRTGGGGELFF
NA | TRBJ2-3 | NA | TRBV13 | TGTGCCAGCATCCCTAGGTCGGGGGCCGGGACAGATACGCAGTATTTT | CASIPRSGAGTDTQYF
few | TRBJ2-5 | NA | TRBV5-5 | TGTGCCAGCAGCTCGGCTATACAAGAGACCCAGTACTTC | CASSSAIQETQYF
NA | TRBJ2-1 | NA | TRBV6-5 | TGTGCCAGCAGTTACTCGCGGGACAGACCCAATGAGCAGTTCTTC | CASSYSRDRPNEQFF
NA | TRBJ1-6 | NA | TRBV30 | TGTGCCTGGAGTAGACAGGAGAATTCACCCCTCCACTTT | CAWSRQENSPLHF
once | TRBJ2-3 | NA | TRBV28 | TGTGCCAGCAGTTATCCTGGAAGGGGTCCAGATACGCAGTATTTT | CASSYPGRGPDTQYF
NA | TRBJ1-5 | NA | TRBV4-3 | TGCGCCAGCAGCCAAAACCGGGTCCTAAATCAGCCCCAGCATTTT | CASSQNRVLNQPQHF
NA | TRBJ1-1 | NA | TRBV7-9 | TGTGCCAGCAGCTTGACAGCGAACACTGAAGCTTTCTTT | CASSLTANTEAFF